This TCR beta chain was found in a study of blood T cell repertoires in COVID-19 (dated by TCRdb to 2020 to 2022). General notes on the study: Samples covering the acute and convalescent phases of COVID-19 were provided by collaborators in the United States, Italy and Spain. The samples were drawn from the first 160 participants of the ongoing ImmuneRACE study and from over a thousand subjects provided by 6 global collaborators. The prospective study material was composed of cDNA or gDNA derived from T cells, B-cell-depleted T cells, or PBMCs. The sample metadata nearly always contained a de-identified subject ID, COVID-19 status, age in years and sex. The repertoires were released in a freely available public database meant as a resource for research on the immune response to SARS-CoV-2. HLA class I and class II types, where available, came from metadata supplied by the sample provider rather than from assay-based typing. Deeply sampled blood TCRbeta repertoires from subjects exposed to, actively infected with, or recovered from COVID-19 were included in the dataset. Results the study describes overall, beyond this receptor: The amount of clinical and demographic metadata varied by source and participant and was provided uncurated.

Comments on this clone: Its target antigen remains unknown. No base-level quality is on record; no much larger clone is a single base apart.

TCRbeta CDR3 regions were amplified from genomic DNA using the immunoSEQ Assay, a bias-controlled multiplex PCR. The original pipeline was this. Nucleated cell counts per sample were estimated from amplification of reference gene primers within the assay. To quantify the absolute abundance of each unique TCRbeta CDR3 rearrangement, sequence reads were collapsed and filtered. For each sample, productive Simpson clonality was calculated as the square root of Simpson's diversity index over productive rearrangements. The table was pulled from immuneACCESS by TCRdb, which kept in-frame rearrangements only. Such tables lose some clones; where checked, under half of the loss comes from unresolved V genes, and the rest has no known cause. Clone size and the V and J calls come from that table; the DNA yielded D and trimming. A total of 200,000 to 250,000 clones appear in this sample, around 80% of them only once. The ten largest make up under 8.5% of the sample.

Whole blood was collected in K2EDTA tubes by collaborating institutions according to the institutions' own protocols. For TCRbeta analysis, collaborators shipped samples as frozen whole blood, isolated PBMCs, or DNA extracted from either of those sample types. CDR1 and CDR2, looked up from the germline V gene (reference sequence), are MNHNY and SVGAGI. The CDR3 starts with the cysteine, ends with the phenylalanine, and has 15 residues. CDR3 DNA only is kept here, 45 bases in frame from base 1. V lost 6 bases and J lost 6 bases, and the count of bases not matched to a germline gene is 8. The chain uses TRBV6-6 and TRBJ1-2, with 12 bases matching TRBD1. This receptor was identified in a woman in her sixties or seventies with acute or convalescent COVID-19. The sample taken for sequencing was peripheral blood. The sequenced DNA: TGTGCCAGCAGCACCGGGACAGGGGGCGCCGATGGCTACACCTTC. Its protein is CASSTGTGGADGYTF.